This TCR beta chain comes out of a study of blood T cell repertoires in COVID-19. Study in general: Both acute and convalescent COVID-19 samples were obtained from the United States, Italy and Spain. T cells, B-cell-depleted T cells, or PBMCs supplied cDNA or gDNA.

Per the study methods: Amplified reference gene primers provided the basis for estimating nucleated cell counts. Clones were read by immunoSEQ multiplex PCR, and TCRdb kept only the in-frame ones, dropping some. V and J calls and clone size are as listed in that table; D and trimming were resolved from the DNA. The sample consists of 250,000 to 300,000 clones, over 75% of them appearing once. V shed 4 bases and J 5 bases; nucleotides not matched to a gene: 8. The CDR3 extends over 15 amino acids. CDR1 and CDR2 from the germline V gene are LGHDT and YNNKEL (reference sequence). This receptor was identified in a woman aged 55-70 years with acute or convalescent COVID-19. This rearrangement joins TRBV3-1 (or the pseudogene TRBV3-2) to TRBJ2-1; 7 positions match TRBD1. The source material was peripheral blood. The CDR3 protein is CASSLPGQRNNEQFF. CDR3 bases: TGTGCCAGCAGCCTCCCGGGACAGCGAAACAATGAGCAGTTCTTC.